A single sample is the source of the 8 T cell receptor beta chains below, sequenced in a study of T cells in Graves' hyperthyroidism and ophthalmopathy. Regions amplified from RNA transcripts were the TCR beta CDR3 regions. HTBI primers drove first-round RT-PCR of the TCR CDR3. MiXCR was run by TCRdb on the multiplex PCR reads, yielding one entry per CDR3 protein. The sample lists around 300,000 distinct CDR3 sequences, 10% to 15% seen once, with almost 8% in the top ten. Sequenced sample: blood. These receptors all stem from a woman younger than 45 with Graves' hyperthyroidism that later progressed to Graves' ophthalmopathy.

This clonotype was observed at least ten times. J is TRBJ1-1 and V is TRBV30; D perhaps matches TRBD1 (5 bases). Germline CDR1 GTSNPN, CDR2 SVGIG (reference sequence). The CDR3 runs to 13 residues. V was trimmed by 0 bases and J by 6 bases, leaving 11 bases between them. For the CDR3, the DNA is TGTGCCTGGAGTGTAACCGGGGCCTCTGAAGCTTTCTTT. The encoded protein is CAWSVTGASEAFF.

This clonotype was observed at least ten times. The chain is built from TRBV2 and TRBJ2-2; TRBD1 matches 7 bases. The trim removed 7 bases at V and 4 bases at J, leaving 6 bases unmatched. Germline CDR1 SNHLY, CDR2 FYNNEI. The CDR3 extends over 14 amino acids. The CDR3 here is CASTRQGSTGELFF. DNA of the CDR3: TGTGCCAGCACCCGACAGGGTTCCACCGGGGAGCTGTTTTTT.

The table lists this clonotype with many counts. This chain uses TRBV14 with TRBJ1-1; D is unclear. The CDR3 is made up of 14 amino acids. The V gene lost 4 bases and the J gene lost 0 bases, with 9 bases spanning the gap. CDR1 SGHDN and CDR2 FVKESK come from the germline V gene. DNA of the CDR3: TGTGCCAGCAGCCTCCCGACACTGAACACTGAAGCTTTCTTT. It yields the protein CASSLPTLNTEAFF.

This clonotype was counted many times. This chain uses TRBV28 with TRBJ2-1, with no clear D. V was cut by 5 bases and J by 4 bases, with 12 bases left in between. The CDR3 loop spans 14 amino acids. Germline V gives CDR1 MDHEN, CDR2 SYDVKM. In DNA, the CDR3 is TGTGCCAGCAGTCCATCTGCAGCTTACAATGAGCAGTTCTTC. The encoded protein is CASSPSAAYNEQFF.

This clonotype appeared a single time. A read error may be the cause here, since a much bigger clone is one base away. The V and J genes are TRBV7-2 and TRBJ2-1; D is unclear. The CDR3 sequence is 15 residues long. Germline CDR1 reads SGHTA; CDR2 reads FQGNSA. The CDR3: CASSWSGTSCNEQFF. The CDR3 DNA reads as TGTGCCAGCAGCTGGTCCGGAACTTCCTGCAATGAGCAGTTCTTC.

The CDR3, as DNA: TGTGCCAGCAGACCCACCGGGACAGGGGGTTGGTACGAGCAGTACTTC. This gives the protein CASRPTGTGGWYEQYF. This chain links TRBV6-1 with TRBJ2-7; 11 nucleotides match TRBD1. Germline V gene data show CDR1 as MNHNS and CDR2 as SASEGT. This CDR3 is built from 16 residues. V shed 6 bases, J shed 4 bases, and the junction held 11 bases outside the gene matches.

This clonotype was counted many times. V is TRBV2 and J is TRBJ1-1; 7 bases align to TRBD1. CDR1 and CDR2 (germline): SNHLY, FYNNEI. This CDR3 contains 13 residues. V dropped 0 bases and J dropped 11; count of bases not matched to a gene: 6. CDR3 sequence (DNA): TGTGCCAGCAGTGAAGCGCAGACAGGGATGGCTTTCTTT. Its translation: CASSEAQTGMAFF.

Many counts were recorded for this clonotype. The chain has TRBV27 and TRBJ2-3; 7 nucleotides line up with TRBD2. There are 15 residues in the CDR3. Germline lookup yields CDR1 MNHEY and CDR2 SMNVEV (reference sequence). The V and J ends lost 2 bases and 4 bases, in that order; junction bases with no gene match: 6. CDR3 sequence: CASSLGGTTADTQYF. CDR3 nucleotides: TGTGCCAGCAGTTTAGGAGGGACTACGGCAGATACGCAGTATTTT.